This T cell receptor beta chain was retrieved from a study of T cell responses to AZD1222 COVID-19 vaccine. A remark on this clone: The antigen is undetermined.

Assay: immunoSEQ multiplex PCR; the TCRdb copy retains only in-frame clones and omits some. The data contain about 170,000 clones, 80% to 95% of them singletons. Study findings and constraints: Most donors were white British, females outnumbered males, and clonal diversity was possibly underestimated.

CDR3 length: 12 residues. V lost 7 bases, J lost 8 bases, and 12 bases lay in between. The germline V gene encodes CDR1 WSHSY and CDR2 SAAADI. Specimen: peripheral blood, collected on day 0 of AZD1222 vaccination. The origin of this receptor is an adult in good health. The chain couples TRBV10-2 to TRBJ1-5; no clear D gene. CDR3 sequence: CASTQGGKPQHF. The CDR3 DNA is TGCGCCAGCACCCAAGGAGGGAAGCCCCAGCATTTT.